Listed below are T cell receptor beta chains from one sample, sequenced in a study of technical replicates of blood from a few donors. Measured with immunoSEQ multiplex PCR; TCRdb has only the in-frame clones, and not every one. This table has around 93,000 clones, approximately 94% appearing once. The sample was T cells isolated from PBMCs. The receptor source for this set is a human donor in good health. Each CDR3 is given with its conserved first and last residue. Fields, in order: V gene, D gene, J gene, clone size, CDR3 protein, CDR3 DNA. The D gene is left open where the match is weak. Rows give clone size only sometimes, using once, few, many, or a class for an expanded clone.

V gene: TRBV2
D gene: TRBD1
J gene: TRBJ2-1
clone size: -
CDR3 protein: CASSVGQGAINEQFF
CDR3 DNA: TGTGCCAGCAGTGTCGGCCAGGGGGCTATAAATGAGCAGTTCTTC

V gene: TRBV19
D gene: -
J gene: TRBJ2-2
clone size: -
CDR3 protein: CASSILGISHSGELFF
CDR3 DNA: TGTGCCAGTAGTATACTCGGGATCAGTCATAGCGGGGAGCTGTTTTTT

V gene: TRBV9
D gene: TRBD1
J gene: TRBJ2-5
clone size: -
CDR3 protein: CASSPRLTGNQETQYF
CDR3 DNA: TGTGCCAGCAGCCCCCGCCTGACAGGGAACCAAGAGACCCAGTACTTC

V gene: TRBV5-1
D gene: -
J gene: TRBJ2-7
clone size: -
CDR3 protein: CASSLVGSNYDEQYF
CDR3 DNA: TGCGCCAGCAGCTTGGTGGGGAGTAACTACGACGAGCAGTACTTC

V gene: TRBV25-1
D gene: -
J gene: TRBJ1-6
clone size: -
CDR3 protein: CASSPLSSYNSPLHF
CDR3 DNA: TGTGCCAGCAGCCCTCTGAGCTCCTATAATTCACCCCTCCACTTT

V gene: TRBV7-9
D gene: -
J gene: TRBJ1-4
clone size: -
CDR3 protein: CASGQINEKLFF
CDR3 DNA: TGTGCCAGCGGACAGATTAATGAAAAACTGTTTTTT

V gene: TRBV2
D gene: -
J gene: TRBJ1-1
clone size: -
CDR3 protein: CASIQSAEAFF
CDR3 DNA: TGTGCCAGCATCCAGAGCGCGGAAGCTTTCTTT

V gene: TRBV9
D gene: -
J gene: TRBJ2-3
clone size: -
CDR3 protein: CASSPIPTQYF
CDR3 DNA: TGTGCCAGCAGCCCCATCCCTACGCAGTATTTT

V gene: TRBV2
D gene: -
J gene: TRBJ1-1
clone size: -
CDR3 protein: CASSVRLDTEAFF
CDR3 DNA: TGTGCCAGCAGCGTACGACTGGACACTGAAGCTTTCTTT

V gene: TRBV4-2
D gene: TRBD2
J gene: TRBJ2-7
clone size: once
CDR3 protein: CASSQELAGRYEQYF
CDR3 DNA: TGTGCCAGCAGCCAAGAGCTAGCGGGAAGGTACGAGCAGTACTTC

V gene: TRBV2
D gene: -
J gene: TRBJ2-5
clone size: -
CDR3 protein: CASTISGTGETQYF
CDR3 DNA: TGTGCCAGCACGATTAGCGGGACAGGGGAGACCCAGTACTTC

V gene: TRBV5-1
D gene: -
J gene: TRBJ2-5
clone size: -
CDR3 protein: CASSSLEKETQYF
CDR3 DNA: TGCGCCAGCAGCTCACTAGAGAAAGAGACCCAGTACTTC

V gene: TRBV27
D gene: TRBD1
J gene: TRBJ2-5
clone size: -
CDR3 protein: CASSLVRGIGETQYF
CDR3 DNA: TGTGCCAGCAGTTTAGTCAGGGGGATCGGAGAGACCCAGTACTTC

V gene: TRBV19
D gene: TRBD1
J gene: TRBJ1-5
clone size: once
CDR3 protein: CASSMAHRGTGDQPQHF
CDR3 DNA: TGTGCCAGTAGTATGGCTCACAGGGGAACTGGGGATCAGCCCCAGCATTTT

V gene: TRBV9
D gene: TRBD2
J gene: TRBJ2-1
clone size: -
CDR3 protein: CASSLSGGNEQFF
CDR3 DNA: TGTGCCAGCAGCCTCTCCGGGGGGAATGAGCAGTTCTTC

V gene: TRBV7-9
D gene: -
J gene: TRBJ1-1
clone size: -
CDR3 protein: CASTPRRAEDTEAFF
CDR3 DNA: TGTGCCAGCACCCCCCGGAGAGCTGAGGACACTGAAGCTTTCTTT

V gene: TRBV28
D gene: TRBD2
J gene: TRBJ2-1
clone size: -
CDR3 protein: CASSLRTSGINEQFF
CDR3 DNA: TGTGCCAGCAGTCTAAGGACTAGCGGAATTAATGAGCAGTTCTTC

V gene: TRBV9
D gene: TRBD2
J gene: TRBJ2-1
clone size: -
CDR3 protein: CASSAGIAGGLNEQFF
CDR3 DNA: TGTGCCAGCAGCGCAGGTATAGCGGGAGGCCTAAATGAGCAGTTCTTC

V gene: TRBV7-2
D gene: -
J gene: TRBJ2-7
clone size: few
CDR3 protein: CASSLDLSYEQYF
CDR3 DNA: TGTGCCAGCAGCTTAGATTTATCCTACGAGCAGTACTTC

V gene: TRBV2
D gene: TRBD1
J gene: TRBJ2-5
clone size: -
CDR3 protein: CASKGGQGLAVETQYF
CDR3 DNA: TGTGCCAGCAAAGGAGGACAGGGTTTAGCGGTAGAGACCCAGTACTTC

V gene: TRBV7-9
D gene: -
J gene: TRBJ1-4
clone size: -
CDR3 protein: CASSLLSATNEKLFF
CDR3 DNA: TGTGCCAGCAGCTTACTAAGCGCAACTAATGAAAAACTGTTTTTT

V gene: TRBV10-1
D gene: TRBD1
J gene: TRBJ2-3
clone size: once
CDR3 protein: CASSPGTGEKDTQYF
CDR3 DNA: TGCGCCAGCTCCCCCGGGACAGGGGAAAAAGATACGCAGTATTTT

V gene: TRBV18
D gene: TRBD2
J gene: TRBJ2-1
clone size: -
CDR3 protein: CASSPSGNGHNEQFF
CDR3 DNA: TGTGCCAGCTCACCGAGCGGGAACGGCCACAATGAGCAGTTCTTC

V gene: TRBV5-1
D gene: -
J gene: TRBJ1-2
clone size: -
CDR3 protein: CASSLNGQTGYGYTF
CDR3 DNA: TGCGCCAGCAGTCTAAATGGACAGACGGGCTATGGCTACACCTTC

V gene: TRBV6-5
D gene: TRBD2
J gene: TRBJ2-3
clone size: -
CDR3 protein: CASSYGLVNTQYF
CDR3 DNA: TGTGCCAGCAGTTACGGACTAGTTAATACGCAGTATTTT

V gene: TRBV7-3
D gene: TRBD1
J gene: TRBJ2-5
clone size: -
CDR3 protein: CASSLRAVTGNQETQYF
CDR3 DNA: TGTGCCAGCAGCTTAAGGGCTGTGACAGGGAACCAAGAGACCCAGTACTTC

V gene: TRBV19
D gene: TRBD1
J gene: TRBJ1-1
clone size: -
CDR3 protein: CASSMDRVNTEAFF
CDR3 DNA: TGTGCCAGTAGTATGGACAGGGTTAACACTGAAGCTTTCTTT

V gene: TRBV27
D gene: -
J gene: TRBJ2-1
clone size: -
CDR3 protein: CASSLSTGNEQFF
CDR3 DNA: TGTGCCAGCAGTTTATCGACAGGTAATGAGCAGTTCTTC

V gene: TRBV7-9
D gene: -
J gene: TRBJ1-2
clone size: -
CDR3 protein: CASSLAGARGYTF
CDR3 DNA: TGTGCCAGCAGCTTAGCAGGGGCGAGGGGCTACACCTTC

V gene: TRBV6-1
D gene: -
J gene: TRBJ2-7
clone size: -
CDR3 protein: CASSSVTRDEQYF
CDR3 DNA: TGTGCCAGCAGTTCTGTGACTAGGGACGAGCAGTACTTC

V gene: TRBV15
D gene: -
J gene: TRBJ1-3
clone size: -
CDR3 protein: CATSRAGNTIYF
CDR3 DNA: TGTGCCACCAGCAGAGCAGGAAACACCATATATTTT

V gene: TRBV19
D gene: TRBD1
J gene: TRBJ1-1
clone size: -
CDR3 protein: CASITDRENTEAFF
CDR3 DNA: TGTGCCAGTATTACGGACAGGGAGAACACTGAAGCTTTCTTT

V gene: TRBV9
D gene: -
J gene: TRBJ2-7
clone size: -
CDR3 protein: CASSVSWGLGREQYF
CDR3 DNA: TGTGCCAGCAGCGTAAGCTGGGGCCTGGGTAGGGAGCAGTACTTC

V gene: TRBV28
D gene: TRBD1
J gene: TRBJ2-5
clone size: -
CDR3 protein: CASSPNVRGLLETQYF
CDR3 DNA: TGTGCCAGCAGTCCCAACGTCAGGGGGCTACTGGAGACCCAGTACTTC

V gene: TRBV6-1
D gene: TRBD2
J gene: TRBJ2-2
clone size: -
CDR3 protein: CASSAPFSGRVSGELFF
CDR3 DNA: TGTGCCAGCAGTGCCCCTTTTAGCGGGAGAGTAAGCGGGGAGCTGTTTTTT

V gene: TRBV28
D gene: TRBD2
J gene: TRBJ2-3
clone size: once
CDR3 protein: CASSPLAGGSDTQYF
CDR3 DNA: TGTGCCAGCAGTCCCCTAGCGGGAGGGTCAGATACGCAGTATTTT

V gene: TRBV6-1
D gene: -
J gene: TRBJ1-1
clone size: -
CDR3 protein: CASIPRQEAFF
CDR3 DNA: TGTGCCAGCATTCCCAGACAGGAAGCTTTCTTT

V gene: TRBV7-2
D gene: TRBD1
J gene: TRBJ2-7
clone size: -
CDR3 protein: CASSPRQGAYEQYF
CDR3 DNA: TGTGCCAGCAGCCCAAGACAGGGGGCGTACGAGCAGTACTTC

V gene: TRBV6-5
D gene: TRBD2
J gene: TRBJ2-1
clone size: -
CDR3 protein: CASSRPSGKDNEQFF
CDR3 DNA: TGTGCCAGCAGTCGACCTAGCGGGAAGGACAATGAGCAGTTCTTC

V gene: TRBV6-1
D gene: -
J gene: TRBJ2-1
clone size: -
CDR3 protein: CASSEQTAYNEQFF
CDR3 DNA: TGTGCCAGCAGTGAGCAGACAGCCTACAATGAGCAGTTCTTC

V gene: TRBV6-4
D gene: -
J gene: TRBJ2-3
clone size: -
CDR3 protein: CASSVGYQTDTQYF
CDR3 DNA: TGTGCCAGCAGTGTCGGGTACCAAACAGATACGCAGTATTTT

V gene: TRBV7-8
D gene: TRBD2
J gene: TRBJ2-7
clone size: -
CDR3 protein: CASSWSGRTLYEQYF
CDR3 DNA: TGTGCCAGCAGTTGGAGCGGGAGGACCCTTTACGAGCAGTACTTC

V gene: TRBV4-2
D gene: -
J gene: TRBJ2-3
clone size: -
CDR3 protein: CASSQVPLPGEGDTQYF
CDR3 DNA: TGTGCCAGCAGCCAAGTACCTTTACCGGGAGAGGGAGATACGCAGTATTTT

V gene: TRBV5-6
D gene: TRBD2
J gene: TRBJ2-1
clone size: -
CDR3 protein: CASTYLSGGYNEQFF
CDR3 DNA: TGTGCCAGCACCTATCTTAGCGGGGGTTACAATGAGCAGTTCTTC

V gene: TRBV7-9
D gene: TRBD1
J gene: TRBJ1-5
clone size: -
CDR3 protein: CASSLGGGGNQPQHF
CDR3 DNA: TGTGCCAGCAGCTTAGGAGGGGGCGGCAATCAGCCCCAGCATTTT

V gene: TRBV14
D gene: -
J gene: TRBJ2-7
clone size: -
CDR3 protein: CASSQVRGGGEQYF
CDR3 DNA: TGTGCCAGCAGCCAAGTTAGGGGAGGGGGCGAGCAGTACTTC

V gene: TRBV4-1
D gene: -
J gene: TRBJ1-1
clone size: -
CDR3 protein: CASSQDWANTEAFF
CDR3 DNA: TGCGCCAGCAGCCAAGATTGGGCGAACACTGAAGCTTTCTTT

V gene: TRBV7-6
D gene: TRBD1
J gene: TRBJ2-7
clone size: -
CDR3 protein: CASSLDRDATYEQYF
CDR3 DNA: TGTGCCAGCAGCTTGGACAGGGACGCTACCTACGAGCAGTACTTC

V gene: TRBV2
D gene: TRBD1
J gene: TRBJ1-1
clone size: -
CDR3 protein: CAGLQGASWTEAFF
CDR3 DNA: TGTGCCGGTTTACAGGGGGCTTCGTGGACTGAAGCTTTCTTT

V gene: TRBV18
D gene: TRBD2
J gene: TRBJ2-5
clone size: -
CDR3 protein: CASSPPGAGQETQYF
CDR3 DNA: TGTGCCAGCTCACCACCGGGAGCGGGGCAAGAGACCCAGTACTTC

V gene: TRBV6-1
D gene: -
J gene: TRBJ2-4
clone size: -
CDR3 protein: CASSDKRGGRLQSDIQYF
CDR3 DNA: TGTGCCAGCAGTGATAAAAGGGGCGGCCGCCTACAGAGTGACATTCAGTACTTC